This T cell receptor beta chain was sequenced in a study of CD8+CD57+ T cells in acquired aplastic anemia. Turning to the study itself: DNA recovered from sorted CD4+ and CD8+ cells had a mean of 3.2 ug. Study results and caveats: Some 29 shared CD8+ CDR3s appeared highly expressed within patients' immunodominant clones.

This clonotype was found a few times. As yet, its antigen is unknown. The sequenced patients had an expansion of CD8+CD57+ cells seen by flow cytometry. Trimming shortened V by 5 bases and J by 3 bases, and 16 bases separated the two germline ends. There are 14 residues in the CDR3. Germline CDR1 reads DFQATT; CDR2 reads SNEGSKA (reference sequence). For CDR3 and TCR beta VDJ profiling, genomic DNA was the template used. TCRdb redid the calling of the reads with MiXCR, one entry per CDR3 protein. The sample shows hundreds of thousands of distinct CDR3 sequences, about a third of them seen only once. This receptor was taken from a human donor with aplastic anemia. The V and J genes are TRBV20-1 and TRBJ1-1; D remains ambiguous. Sequenced input: sorted CD4+, CD8+, or CD8+CD57+ T cells (not recorded which) from PBMCs. The CDR3 DNA is TGCAGTGCTTCCCACCCACGTTCGTACACTGAAGCTTTCTTT. Translation gives CSASHPRSYTEAFF.